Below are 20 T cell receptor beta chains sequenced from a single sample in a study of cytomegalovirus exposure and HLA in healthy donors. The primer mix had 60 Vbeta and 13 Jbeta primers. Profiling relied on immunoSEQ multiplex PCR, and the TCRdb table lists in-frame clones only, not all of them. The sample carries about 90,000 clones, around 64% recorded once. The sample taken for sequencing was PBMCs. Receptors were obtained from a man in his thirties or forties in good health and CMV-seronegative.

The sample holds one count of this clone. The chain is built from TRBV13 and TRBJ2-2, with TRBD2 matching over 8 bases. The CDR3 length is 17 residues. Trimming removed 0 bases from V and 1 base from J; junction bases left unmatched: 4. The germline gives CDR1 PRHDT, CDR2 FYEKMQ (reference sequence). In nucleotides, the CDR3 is TGTGCCAGCAGCTTAGGCCAGGGGACTAGGAACACCGGGGAGCTGTTTTTT. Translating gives CASSLGQGTRNTGELFF.

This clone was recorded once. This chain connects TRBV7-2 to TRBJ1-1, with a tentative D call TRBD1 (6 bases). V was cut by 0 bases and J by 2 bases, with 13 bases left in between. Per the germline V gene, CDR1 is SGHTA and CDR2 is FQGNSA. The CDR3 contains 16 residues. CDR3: CASSLAPRGGNTEAFF. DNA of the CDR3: TGTGCCAGCAGCTTAGCCCCGAGAGGGGGAAACACTGAAGCTTTCTTT.

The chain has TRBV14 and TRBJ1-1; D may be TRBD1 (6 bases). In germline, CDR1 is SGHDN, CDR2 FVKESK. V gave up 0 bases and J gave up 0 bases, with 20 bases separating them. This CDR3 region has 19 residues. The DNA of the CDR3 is TGTGCCAGCAGCCAAGATTTAGGACGCAGGGGTCAACTGAACACTGAAGCTTTCTTT. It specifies CASSQDLGRRGQLNTEAFF.

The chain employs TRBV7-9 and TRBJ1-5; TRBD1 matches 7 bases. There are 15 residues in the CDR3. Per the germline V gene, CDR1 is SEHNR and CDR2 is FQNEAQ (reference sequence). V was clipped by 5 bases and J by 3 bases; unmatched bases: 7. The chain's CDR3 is CASSPDRLDNQPQHF. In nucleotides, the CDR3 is TGTGCCAGCAGCCCGGACAGGTTGGACAATCAGCCCCAGCATTTT.

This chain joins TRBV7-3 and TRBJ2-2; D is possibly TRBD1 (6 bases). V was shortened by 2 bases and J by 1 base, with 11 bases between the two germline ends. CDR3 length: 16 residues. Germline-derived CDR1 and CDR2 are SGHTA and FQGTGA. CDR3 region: CASSLLPGQNTGELFF. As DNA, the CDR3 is TGTGCCAGCAGCTTACTGCCGGGACAGAACACCGGGGAGCTGTTTTTT.

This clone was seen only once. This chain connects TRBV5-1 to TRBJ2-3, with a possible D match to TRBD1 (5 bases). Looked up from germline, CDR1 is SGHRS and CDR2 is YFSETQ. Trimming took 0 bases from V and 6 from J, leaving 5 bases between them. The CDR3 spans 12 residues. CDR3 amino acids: CASSLAGDTQYF. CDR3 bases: TGCGCCAGCAGCTTGGCAGGGGATACGCAGTATTTT.

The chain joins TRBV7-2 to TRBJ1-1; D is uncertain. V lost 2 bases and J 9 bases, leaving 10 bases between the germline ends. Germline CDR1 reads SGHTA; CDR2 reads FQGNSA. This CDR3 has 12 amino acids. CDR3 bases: TGTGCCAGCAGCTTAAGCAGGCGTAAAGCTTTCTTT. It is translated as CASSLSRRKAFF.

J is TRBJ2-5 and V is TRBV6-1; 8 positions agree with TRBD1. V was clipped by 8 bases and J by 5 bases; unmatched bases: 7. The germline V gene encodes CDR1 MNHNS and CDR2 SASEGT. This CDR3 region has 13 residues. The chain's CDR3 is CASARTGLETQYF. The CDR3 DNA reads TGTGCCAGCGCTAGGACAGGGCTGGAGACCCAGTACTTC.

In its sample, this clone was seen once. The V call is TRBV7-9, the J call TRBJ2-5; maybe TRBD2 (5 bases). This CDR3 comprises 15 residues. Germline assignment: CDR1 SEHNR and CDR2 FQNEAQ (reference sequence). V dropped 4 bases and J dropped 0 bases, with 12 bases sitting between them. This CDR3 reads CASSSYSGDQETQYF. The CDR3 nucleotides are TGTGCCAGCAGCTCCTACAGCGGAGACCAAGAGACCCAGTACTTC.

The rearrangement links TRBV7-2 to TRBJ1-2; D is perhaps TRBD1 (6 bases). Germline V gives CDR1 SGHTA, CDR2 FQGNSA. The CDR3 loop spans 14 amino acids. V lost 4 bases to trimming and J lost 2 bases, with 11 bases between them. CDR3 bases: TGTGCCAGCAGCTCCTGGACAGAAAACTATGGCTACACCTTC. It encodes CASSSWTENYGYTF.

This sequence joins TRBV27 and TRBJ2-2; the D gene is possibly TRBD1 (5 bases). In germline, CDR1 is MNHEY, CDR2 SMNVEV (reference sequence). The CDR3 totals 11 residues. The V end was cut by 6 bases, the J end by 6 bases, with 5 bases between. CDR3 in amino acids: CASRGAGELFF. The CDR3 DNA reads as TGTGCCAGCAGAGGGGCCGGGGAGCTGTTTTTT.

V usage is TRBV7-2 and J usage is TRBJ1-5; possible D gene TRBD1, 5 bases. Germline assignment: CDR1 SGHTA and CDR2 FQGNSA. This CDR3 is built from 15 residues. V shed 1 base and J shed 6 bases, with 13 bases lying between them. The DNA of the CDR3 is TGTGCCAGCAGCTTAGGACAGCTAAGAGGTCAGCCCCAGCATTTT. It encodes CASSLGQLRGQPQHF.

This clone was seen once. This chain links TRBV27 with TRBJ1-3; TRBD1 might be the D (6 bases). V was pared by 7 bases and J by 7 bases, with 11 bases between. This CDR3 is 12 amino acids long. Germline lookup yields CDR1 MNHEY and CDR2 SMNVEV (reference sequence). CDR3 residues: CASTGGGNTIYF. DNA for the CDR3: TGTGCCAGCACGGGGGGCGGGAACACCATATATTTT.

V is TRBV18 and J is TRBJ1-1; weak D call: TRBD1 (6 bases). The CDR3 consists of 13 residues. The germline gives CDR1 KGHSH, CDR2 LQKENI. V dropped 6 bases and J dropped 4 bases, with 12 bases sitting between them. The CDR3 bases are TGTGCCAGCTCCCTATCACAGGGCACTGAAGCTTTCTTT. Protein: CASSLSQGTEAFF.

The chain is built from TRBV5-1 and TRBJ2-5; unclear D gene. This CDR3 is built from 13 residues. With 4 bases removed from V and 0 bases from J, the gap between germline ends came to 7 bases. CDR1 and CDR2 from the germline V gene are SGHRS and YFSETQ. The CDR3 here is CASSISYQETQYF. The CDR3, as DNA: TGCGCCAGCAGCATAAGCTACCAAGAGACCCAGTACTTC.

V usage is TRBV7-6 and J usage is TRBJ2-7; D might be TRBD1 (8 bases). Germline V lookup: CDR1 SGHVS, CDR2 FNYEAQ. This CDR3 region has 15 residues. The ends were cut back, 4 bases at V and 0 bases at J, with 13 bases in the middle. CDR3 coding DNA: TGTGCCAGCAGCTCAGGGGGCGGGAGCTCCTACGAGCAGTACTTC. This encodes CASSSGGGSSYEQYF.

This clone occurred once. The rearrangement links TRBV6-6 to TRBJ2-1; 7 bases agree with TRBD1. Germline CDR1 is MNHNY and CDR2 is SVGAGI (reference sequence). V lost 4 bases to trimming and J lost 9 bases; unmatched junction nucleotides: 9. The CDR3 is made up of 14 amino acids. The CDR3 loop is CASSSGQEFSEQFF. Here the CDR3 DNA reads TGTGCCAGCAGTTCCGGACAGGAGTTTTCTGAGCAGTTCTTC.

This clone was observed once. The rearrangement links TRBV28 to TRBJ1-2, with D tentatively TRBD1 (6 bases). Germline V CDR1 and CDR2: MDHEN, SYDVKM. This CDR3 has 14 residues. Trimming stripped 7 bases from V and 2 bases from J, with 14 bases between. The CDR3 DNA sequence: TGTGCCAGCATCGGACAGCCTTCCAACTATGGCTACACCTTC. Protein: CASIGQPSNYGYTF.

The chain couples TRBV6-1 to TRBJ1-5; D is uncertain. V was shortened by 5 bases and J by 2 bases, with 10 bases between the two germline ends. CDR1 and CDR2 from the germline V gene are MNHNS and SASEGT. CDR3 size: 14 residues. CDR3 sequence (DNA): TGTGCCAGCAGTTATGGCAGTCGCAATCAGCCCCAGCATTTT. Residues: CASSYGSRNQPQHF.

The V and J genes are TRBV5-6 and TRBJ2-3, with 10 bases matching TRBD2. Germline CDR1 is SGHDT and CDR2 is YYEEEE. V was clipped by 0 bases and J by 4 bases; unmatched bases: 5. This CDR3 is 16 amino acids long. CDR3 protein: CASSLAVAGGSDTQYF. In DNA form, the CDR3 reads TGTGCCAGCAGCTTGGCGGTAGCGGGGGGTTCAGATACGCAGTATTTT.